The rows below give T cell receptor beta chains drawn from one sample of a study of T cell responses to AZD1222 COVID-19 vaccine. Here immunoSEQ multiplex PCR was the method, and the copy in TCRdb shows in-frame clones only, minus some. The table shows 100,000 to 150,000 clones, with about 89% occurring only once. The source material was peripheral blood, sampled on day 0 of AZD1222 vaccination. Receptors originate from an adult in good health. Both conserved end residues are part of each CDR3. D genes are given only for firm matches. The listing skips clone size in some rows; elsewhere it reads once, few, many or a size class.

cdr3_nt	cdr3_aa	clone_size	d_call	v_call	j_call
TGTGCCAGCAGCCCGGGGTGGACCGGGGAGCTGTTTTTT	CASSPGWTGELFF	-	-	TRBV7-3	TRBJ2-2
TGTGCCAGTAGTGGGGACTTTTTGGAGCAGTACTTC	CASSGDFLEQYF	-	-	TRBV19	TRBJ2-7
TGTGCCTGGAGTCCCCTCCCGGGACAGGGCCTCGAGCAGTACTTC	CAWSPLPGQGLEQYF	-	TRBD1	TRBV30	TRBJ2-7
TGTGCCAGCAGCCCAGATAGCGGAAGCTCCTACGAGCAGTACTTC	CASSPDSGSSYEQYF	-	-	TRBV14	TRBJ2-7
TGTGCCAGCAGCTCGACAGCGATTTCGCCGTCCGAAGCTTTCTTT	CASSSTAISPSEAFF	-	-	TRBV28	TRBJ1-1
TGTGCCAGCAGCCGGTCCCCGAGGGAAAAACTGTTTTTT	CASSRSPREKLFF	-	-	TRBV14	TRBJ1-4
TGTGCCAGTAGTGGAGACAGGGCCCTGTTTTTT	CASSGDRALFF	-	TRBD1	TRBV19	TRBJ2-2
TGTGCCAGCAGCCAAGATGGGCCATTGGGGGATGAAAAACTGTTTTTT	CASSQDGPLGDEKLFF	-	-	TRBV4-2	TRBJ1-4
TGTGCCAGCAGCTCAGAGGGAACTAGCACAGATACGCAGTATTTT	CASSSEGTSTDTQYF	-	-	TRBV11-3	TRBJ2-3
TGTGCCAGCATCTTAATTTGGGGGGGCAATCAGCCCCAGCATTTT	CASILIWGGNQPQHF	-	-	TRBV6-5	TRBJ1-5
TGTGCCAGCTCACCAACAGAAAGCTATGGCTACACCTTC	CASSPTESYGYTF	-	-	TRBV18	TRBJ1-2
TGCGCCAGCAGCGGGGAGACAGTCAACACTGAAGCTTTCTTT	CASSGETVNTEAFF	-	-	TRBV5-1	TRBJ1-1
TGTGCCAGCAGCAGCTCGGGGACACCGCAAGAGACCCAGTACTTC	CASSSSGTPQETQYF	-	-	TRBV28	TRBJ2-5
TGTGCCAGCAGCTCAGGGTTCTATGGCTACACCTTC	CASSSGFYGYTF	-	-	TRBV3-1/TRBV3-2	TRBJ1-2
TGTGCCAGCAGCCCTGGGGGGTATTACTATGGCTACACCTTC	CASSPGGYYYGYTF	-	-	TRBV7-8	TRBJ1-2
TGTGCCAGCAGTTCCCTGGGGGCACCCCTCCACTTT	CASSSLGAPLHF	-	-	TRBV6-9	TRBJ1-6
TGTGCCAGCAGCCAAGATTGGCAGGATCAGCCCCAGCATTTT	CASSQDWQDQPQHF	few	-	TRBV4-2	TRBJ1-5
TGTGCCAGCAGCGTAGGTCCTCGCTACACCTTC	CASSVGPRYTF	-	-	TRBV9	TRBJ1-2
TGTGCCAGCAAGGAAAACCCCTCCTACGAGCAGTACTTC	CASKENPSYEQYF	-	-	TRBV28	TRBJ2-7
TGTGCCAGCAGAACCAGGGGGCCTCAGCCCCAGCATTTT	CASRTRGPQPQHF	few	TRBD1	TRBV28	TRBJ1-5
TGTGCCAGCAGCTCTAGCCGGACAGGGAATGAGCAGTTCTTC	CASSSSRTGNEQFF	many	TRBD1	TRBV7-9	TRBJ2-1
TGTGCCTGGAGTTTGACAGCGTATAATTCACCCCTCCACTTT	CAWSLTAYNSPLHF	-	-	TRBV30	TRBJ1-6
TGTGCCAGCAGTTATGGGGCCTCCTATGGCTACACCTTC	CASSYGASYGYTF	-	-	TRBV6-2/TRBV6-3	TRBJ1-2
TGCGCCAGCACGAGGGACAGGGTCGACAATTCACCCCTCCACTTT	CASTRDRVDNSPLHF	once	TRBD1	TRBV5-1	TRBJ1-6
TGTGCCAGCACCACACAGCGATCGGTTTCCTACACCTTC	CASTTQRSVSYTF	-	-	TRBV28	TRBJ1-2
TGTGCCAGCGCAGTCGAGGCGACTAATGAAAAACTGTTTTTT	CASAVEATNEKLFF	-	-	TRBV18	TRBJ1-4
TGTGCCAGCAGTACCCCGGGGAACGAGCAGTACTTC	CASSTPGNEQYF	-	-	TRBV27	TRBJ2-7
TGTGCCAGCAGCTTGTGGGTAGCGGGAGGTAATGAGCAGTTCTTC	CASSLWVAGGNEQFF	-	TRBD2	TRBV5-5	TRBJ2-1
TGCGCCAGCAGCTCAGGATCTAGCGGGGGGAAGGATACGCAGTATTTT	CASSSGSSGGKDTQYF	-	TRBD2	TRBV5-1	TRBJ2-3
TGCGCCAGCAGCCAACGAGGGGGCGGACAGGATTTAAATCAGCCCCAGCATTTT	CASSQRGGGQDLNQPQHF	-	TRBD1	TRBV4-1	TRBJ1-5
TGTGCCAGCAGCAAATCCCCAGGAAAGACTTACGAGCAGTACTTC	CASSKSPGKTYEQYF	-	-	TRBV21-1	TRBJ2-7
TGTGCCAGCAGCCTAGAGGACTATGGCTACACCTTC	CASSLEDYGYTF	-	-	TRBV28	TRBJ1-2
TGTGCCAGCAGCCAAGATGGTCGCGAGCAGTTCTTC	CASSQDGREQFF	once	-	TRBV4-2	TRBJ2-1
TGTGCCAGCAGCATTGGGGGCGGAGGACAGCCTGAAAAACTGTTTTTT	CASSIGGGGQPEKLFF	-	-	TRBV5-4	TRBJ1-4
TGTGCCAGCAGTTCCCCGACAGGGAATAATGAAAAACTGTTTTTT	CASSSPTGNNEKLFF	-	TRBD1	TRBV6-5	TRBJ1-4
TGTGCCAGTAGTAAAACTAGCGGGGGGCCAGAGACCCAGTACTTC	CASSKTSGGPETQYF	-	TRBD2	TRBV19	TRBJ2-5
TGTGCCAGCAGCCGCTGGGGGGCCGGGGAGCTGTTTTTT	CASSRWGAGELFF	-	-	TRBV3-1/TRBV3-2	TRBJ2-2
TGTGCCAGCAGCTTAGCGATGTTCGGGGGAGCGCATTTT	CASSLAMFGGAHF	-	-	TRBV11-2	TRBJ1-3
TGCGCCAGCAGCTTGGTTTACCAAGAGACCCAGTACTTC	CASSLVYQETQYF	-	-	TRBV5-1	TRBJ2-5
TGTGCCAGCTCACCACCGGGCGTCCCCGAGCAGTACTTC	CASSPPGVPEQYF	-	-	TRBV18	TRBJ2-7
TGTGCCAGCAGCCTCACTAGCGGGAGGTACGAGCAGTACTTC	CASSLTSGRYEQYF	-	TRBD2	TRBV7-2	TRBJ2-7
TGTGCCAGTAGTCCCCGCGAGGGGTCGAGCCTGGACTTC	CASSPREGSSLDF	-	-	TRBV19	TRBJ2-4
TGTGCCAGCAGTTACTCGGCCCGGGACCCACAAGAGACCCAGTACTTC	CASSYSARDPQETQYF	few	-	TRBV6-2/TRBV6-3	TRBJ2-5
TGTGCCAGCGGCAGTGCTGCGGGGGGACATTCAAATTCACCCCTCCACTTT	CASGSAAGGHSNSPLHF	-	-	TRBV28	TRBJ1-6
TGTGCCAGCTCACCAACGAAAACGACAGGGACCGAGCAGTACTTC	CASSPTKTTGTEQYF	-	TRBD1	TRBV18	TRBJ2-7
TGCGCCAGCAGCTTGGAGGGGGTTAGCAATCAGCCCCAGCATTTT	CASSLEGVSNQPQHF	-	-	TRBV5-1	TRBJ1-5
TGTGCCAGCATGACTAGCGGGTTATACAATGAGCAGTTCTTC	CASMTSGLYNEQFF	-	TRBD2	TRBV6-5	TRBJ2-1
TGCAGCGGCCTCAAAGGGGGGCCGGGGACTGAAGCTTTCTTT	CSGLKGGPGTEAFF	-	-	TRBV29-1	TRBJ1-1
TGTGCCAGCAGTGTCGCGGGGGGCCTTACCTACGAGCAGTACTTC	CASSVAGGLTYEQYF	-	TRBD2	TRBV2	TRBJ2-7
TGTGCCAGCTCACCACGGGGGGGTGCAACTAATGAAAAACTGTTTTTT	CASSPRGGATNEKLFF	-	-	TRBV18	TRBJ1-4
TGTGCCAGCACTGAAGGACGGAATACCTACGAGCAGTACTTC	CASTEGRNTYEQYF	-	-	TRBV25-1	TRBJ2-7
TGCAGCGTTGAAGGACAAACCGGGGAGCTGTTTTTT	CSVEGQTGELFF	-	-	TRBV29-1	TRBJ2-2
TGTGCCAGCAGCTCGGGACTAGCGGGCGGGGAGCTGTTTTTT	CASSSGLAGGELFF	-	TRBD2	TRBV11-2	TRBJ2-2
TGTGCCAGCAGTTTAGGGGACCGGGAGGGTTCCCAGTACTTC	CASSLGDREGSQYF	-	TRBD2	TRBV28	TRBJ2-5
TGTGCCAGCAGCCGCTCCCCCGGGGGGGTGAGGCCAGATACGCAGTATTTT	CASSRSPGGVRPDTQYF	-	TRBD2	TRBV4-2	TRBJ2-3
TGTGCCAGCAGTTACTCAGGGAACCACTATGGCTACACCTTC	CASSYSGNHYGYTF	once	-	TRBV6-2/TRBV6-3	TRBJ1-2
TGTGCCAGCAGCCCCAGGTCGTCGTACGAGCAGTACTTC	CASSPRSSYEQYF	-	-	TRBV9	TRBJ2-7
TGTGCCTGCGAGGAAAGTCCGGGACAGGCGAACTATGGCTACACCTTC	CACEESPGQANYGYTF	-	TRBD1	TRBV30	TRBJ1-2
TGTGCCAGCAGTCGGACAGGGGGTGTGAACACTGAAGCTTTCTTT	CASSRTGGVNTEAFF	-	TRBD1	TRBV5-6	TRBJ1-1
TGTGCCAGCAGGCCATCAAACACTGAAGCTTTCTTT	CASRPSNTEAFF	-	-	TRBV28	TRBJ1-1